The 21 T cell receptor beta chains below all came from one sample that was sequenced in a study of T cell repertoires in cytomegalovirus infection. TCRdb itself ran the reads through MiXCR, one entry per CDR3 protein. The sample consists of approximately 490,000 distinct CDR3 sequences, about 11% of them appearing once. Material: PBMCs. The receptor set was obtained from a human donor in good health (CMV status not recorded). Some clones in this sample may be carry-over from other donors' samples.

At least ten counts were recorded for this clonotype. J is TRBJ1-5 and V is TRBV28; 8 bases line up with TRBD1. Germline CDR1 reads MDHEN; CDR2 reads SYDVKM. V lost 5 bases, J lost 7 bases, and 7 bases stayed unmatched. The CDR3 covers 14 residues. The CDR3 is CASSRDRRWQPQHF. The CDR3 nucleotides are TGTGCCAGCAGTCGGGACAGGCGGTGGCAGCCCCAGCATTTT.

In DNA, the CDR3 is TGCAGTGCGTTAAATTGGGACGGGTCGGATCAGCCCCAGCATTTT. This translates into CSALNWDGSDQPQHF. This rearrangement joins TRBV20-1 to TRBJ1-5, with a possible D match to TRBD1 (5 bases). The V gene's germline CDR1 is DFQATT and CDR2 SNEGSKA (reference sequence). There are 15 residues in the CDR3. Trimming stripped 6 bases from V and 5 bases from J, with 20 bases between.

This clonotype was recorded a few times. CDR3 DNA: TGTGCCAGCAGTTACTCCGGTGGACTAGCGGGAACCGGGGAGCTGTTTTTT. Its translation: CASSYSGGLAGTGELFF. The chain uses TRBV6-2 or TRBV6-3 and TRBJ2-2; the match to TRBD2 covers 12 bases. Trimming cost V 0 bases and J 5 bases; bases outside gene matches: 4. Germline V gene sequence: CDR1 MNHEY, CDR2 SVGEGT. This CDR3 region has 17 residues.

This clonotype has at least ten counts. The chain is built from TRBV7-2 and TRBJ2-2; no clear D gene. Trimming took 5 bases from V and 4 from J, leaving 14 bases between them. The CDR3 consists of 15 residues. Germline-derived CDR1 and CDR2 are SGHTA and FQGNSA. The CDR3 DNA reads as TGTGCCAGCAGCCCAAGCCGCAGTCCCACCGGGGAGCTGTTTTTT. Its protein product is CASSPSRSPTGELFF.

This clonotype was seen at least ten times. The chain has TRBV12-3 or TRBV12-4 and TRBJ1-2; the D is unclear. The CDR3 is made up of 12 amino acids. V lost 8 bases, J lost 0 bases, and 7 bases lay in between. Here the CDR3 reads CASGASNYGYTF. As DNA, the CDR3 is TGTGCCAGCGGAGCCTCTAACTATGGCTACACCTTC.

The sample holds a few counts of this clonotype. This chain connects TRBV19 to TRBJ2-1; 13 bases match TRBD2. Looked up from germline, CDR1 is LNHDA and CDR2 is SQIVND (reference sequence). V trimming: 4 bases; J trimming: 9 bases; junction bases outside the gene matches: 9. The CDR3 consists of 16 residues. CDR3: CASSTQLAGGFGEQFF. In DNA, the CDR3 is TGTGCCAGTAGTACCCAACTAGCGGGGGGGTTCGGTGAGCAGTTCTTC.

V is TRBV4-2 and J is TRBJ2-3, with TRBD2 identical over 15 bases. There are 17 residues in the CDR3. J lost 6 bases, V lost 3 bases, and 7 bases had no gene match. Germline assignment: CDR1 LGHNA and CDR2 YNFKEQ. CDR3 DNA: TGTGCCAGCAGCCAGGGACTAGCGGGAGGTCCCTTGGATACGCAGTATTTT. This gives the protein CASSQGLAGGPLDTQYF.

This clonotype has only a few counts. As DNA, the CDR3 is TGCAGTGCTAGAGATTGGGACAGAGGAACCTATAATTCACCCCTCCACTTT. This codes for CSARDWDRGTYNSPLHF. The rearrangement uses TRBV20-1 and TRBJ1-6; TRBD1 agrees at 7 bases. Germline values: CDR1 DFQATT, CDR2 SNEGSKA (reference sequence). With V trimmed by 0 bases and J by 2 bases, 7 bases remained unmatched. There are 17 residues in the CDR3.

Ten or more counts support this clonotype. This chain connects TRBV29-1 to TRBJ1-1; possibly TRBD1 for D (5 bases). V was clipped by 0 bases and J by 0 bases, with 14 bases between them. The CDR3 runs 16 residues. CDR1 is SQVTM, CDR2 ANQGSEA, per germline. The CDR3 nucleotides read TGCAGCGTTGAAGATTTGGACACTTACATGAACACTGAAGCTTTCTTT. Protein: CSVEDLDTYMNTEAFF.

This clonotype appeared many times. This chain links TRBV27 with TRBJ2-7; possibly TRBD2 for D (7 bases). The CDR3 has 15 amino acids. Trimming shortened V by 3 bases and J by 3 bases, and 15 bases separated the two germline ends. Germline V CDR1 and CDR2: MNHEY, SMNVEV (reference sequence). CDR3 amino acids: CASSLYGGRDYEQYF. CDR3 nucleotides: TGTGCCAGCAGTTTGTACGGGGGGCGCGACTACGAGCAGTACTTC.

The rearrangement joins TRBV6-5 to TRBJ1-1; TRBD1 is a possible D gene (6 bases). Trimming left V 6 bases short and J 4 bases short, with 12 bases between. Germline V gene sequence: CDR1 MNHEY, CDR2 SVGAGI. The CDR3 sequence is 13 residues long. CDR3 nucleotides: TGTGCCAGCAGAAGGGGGGCTGGCACTGAAGCTTTCTTT. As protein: CASRRGAGTEAFF.

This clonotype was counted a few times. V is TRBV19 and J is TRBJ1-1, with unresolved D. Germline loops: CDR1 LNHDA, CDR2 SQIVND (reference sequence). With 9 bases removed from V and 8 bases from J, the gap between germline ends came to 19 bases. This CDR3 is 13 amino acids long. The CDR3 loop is CASLGLDRPEAFF. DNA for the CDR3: TGTGCCAGCCTAGGTCTCGACCGGCCCGAAGCTTTCTTT.

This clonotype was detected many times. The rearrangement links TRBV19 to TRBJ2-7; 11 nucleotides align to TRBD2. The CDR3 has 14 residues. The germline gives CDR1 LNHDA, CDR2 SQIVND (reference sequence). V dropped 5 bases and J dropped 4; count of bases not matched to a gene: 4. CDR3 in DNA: TGTGCCAGTAGTTGGTCTAGCGGGGGGTACGAGCAGTACTTC. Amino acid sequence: CASSWSSGGYEQYF.

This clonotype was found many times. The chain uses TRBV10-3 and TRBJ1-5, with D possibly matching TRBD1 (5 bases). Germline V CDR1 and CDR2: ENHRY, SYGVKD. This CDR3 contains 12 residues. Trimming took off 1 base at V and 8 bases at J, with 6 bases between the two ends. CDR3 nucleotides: TGTGCCATCAGTGAGTTGGGGGAGCCCCAGCATTTT. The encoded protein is CAISELGEPQHF.

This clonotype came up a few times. Here the CDR3 reads CASSLGGQGRGYTF. DNA of the CDR3: TGTGCCAGCAGTCTTGGGGGACAGGGTCGTGGCTACACCTTC. This chain connects TRBV12-3 or TRBV12-4 to TRBJ1-2, with 9 bases lining up with TRBD1. J gave up 7 bases and V 5 bases, and 8 bases lay outside the gene matches. The CDR3 contains 14 residues.

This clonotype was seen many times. The CDR3 nucleotides are TGCAGCGCGACTAGCGGGGTCTCCTACGAGCAGTACTTC. Its translation is CSATSGVSYEQYF. This chain uses TRBV29-1 with TRBJ2-7; 11 bases are a match to TRBD2. J gave up 0 bases and V 7 bases, and 2 bases lay outside the gene matches. The CDR3 spans 13 residues. Germline V gene lookup returns CDR1 SQVTM and CDR2 ANQGSEA.

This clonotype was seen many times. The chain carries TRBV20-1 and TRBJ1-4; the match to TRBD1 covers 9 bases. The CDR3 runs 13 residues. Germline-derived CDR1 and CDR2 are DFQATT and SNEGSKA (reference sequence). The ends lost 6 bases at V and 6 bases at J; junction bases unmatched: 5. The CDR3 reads CSARQGGDEKLFF. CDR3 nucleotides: TGCAGTGCCAGACAGGGGGGGGATGAAAAACTGTTTTTT.

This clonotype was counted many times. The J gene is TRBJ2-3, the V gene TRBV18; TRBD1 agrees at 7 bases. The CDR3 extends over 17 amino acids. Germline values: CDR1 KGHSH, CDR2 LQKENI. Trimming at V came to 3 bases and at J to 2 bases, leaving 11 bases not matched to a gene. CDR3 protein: CASSPARGNSYTDTQYF. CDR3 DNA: TGTGCCAGCTCACCGGCCAGGGGGAATTCTTACACAGATACGCAGTATTTT.

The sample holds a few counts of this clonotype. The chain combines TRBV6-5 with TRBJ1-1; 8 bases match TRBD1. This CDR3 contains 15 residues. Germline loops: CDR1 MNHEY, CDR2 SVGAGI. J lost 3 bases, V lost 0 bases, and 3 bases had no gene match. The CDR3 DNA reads TGTGCCAGCAGTTACTCGGGACAGGCGGACACTGAAGCTTTCTTT. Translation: CASSYSGQADTEAFF.

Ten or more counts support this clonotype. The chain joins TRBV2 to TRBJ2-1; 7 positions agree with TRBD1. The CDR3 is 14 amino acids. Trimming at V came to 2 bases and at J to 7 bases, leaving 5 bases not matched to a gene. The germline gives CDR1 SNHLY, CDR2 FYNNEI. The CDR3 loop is CASSELQGVNEQFF. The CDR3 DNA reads TGTGCCAGCAGTGAACTGCAGGGGGTGAATGAGCAGTTCTTC.

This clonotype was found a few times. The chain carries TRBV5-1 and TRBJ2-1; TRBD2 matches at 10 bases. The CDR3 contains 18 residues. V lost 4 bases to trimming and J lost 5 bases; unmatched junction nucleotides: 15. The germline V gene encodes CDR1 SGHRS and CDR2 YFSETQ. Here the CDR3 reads CASSPQGVAGGKNNEQFF. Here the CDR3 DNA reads TGCGCCAGCAGCCCCCAGGGGGTAGCGGGAGGAAAGAACAATGAGCAGTTCTTC.